The 10 T cell receptor beta chains below were found in one sample sequenced in a study of shared clonotypes between healthy human individuals. Clones were read by immunoSEQ multiplex PCR, and TCRdb kept only the in-frame ones, dropping some. The sample includes over 1.4 million clones, about 96% of them seen just once. The sample taken for sequencing was naive CD4+ T cells sorted from blood. As to subset: CD45RA+ positively selected. The origin of the receptors is a man in his thirties or forties in good health.

The chain combines TRBV10-3 with TRBJ1-5, with a possible D match to TRBD1 (6 bases). V lost 1 base to trimming and J lost 3 bases, with 13 bases between them. The length of the CDR3 is 16 residues. The germline CDR1 and CDR2 sequences are ENHRY and SYGVKD. The CDR3, as DNA: TGTGCCATCAGTGAGTTTGGGGCGGGGGCCAATCAGCCCCAGCATTTT. Translated, it gives CAISEFGAGANQPQHF.

The chain has TRBV29-1 and TRBJ2-1, with 8 positions matching TRBD2. V lost 6 bases to trimming and J lost 1 base; unmatched junction nucleotides: 8. The CDR3 covers 15 residues. The germline gives CDR1 SQVTM, CDR2 ANQGSEA. CDR3 in DNA: TGCAGCGTCTCGCCGGGACTAGTGTCCTACAATGAGCAGTTCTTC. It codes for CSVSPGLVSYNEQFF.

This chain joins TRBV7-9 and TRBJ2-1; 8 bases align to TRBD1. V lost 6 bases and J lost 7; bases outside the gene matches: 2. This CDR3 has 12 residues. Germline CDR1 is SEHNR and CDR2 is FQNEAQ (reference sequence). CDR3 sequence: CASRDRGNEQFF. In nucleotides, the CDR3 is TGTGCCAGCAGAGACAGGGGAAATGAGCAGTTCTTC.

This sequence joins TRBV5-1 and TRBJ2-5, with D perhaps matching TRBD1 or TRBD2 (5 bases each). Germline V gene sequence: CDR1 SGHRS, CDR2 YFSETQ. This CDR3 has 17 amino acids. The V gene lost 1 base and the J gene lost 4 bases, with 20 bases spanning the gap. The CDR3 DNA follows: TGCGCCAGCAGCTTGAATGTAGGGACGTACCGGGGAGAGACCCAGTACTTC. Translated: CASSLNVGTYRGETQYF.

The chain carries TRBV6-6 and TRBJ1-5; D might be TRBD1 (5 bases). The germline gives CDR1 MNHNY, CDR2 SVGAGI (reference sequence). This CDR3 has 16 residues. The V and J ends lost 4 bases and 0 bases respectively, with 13 bases between them. The CDR3 bases are TGTGCCAGCAGTTCCGCGGCGGGGCATAGCAATCAGCCCCAGCATTTT. Translated: CASSSAAGHSNQPQHF.

A word on this clone: The sample holds other DNA sequences that translate to the same CDR3. This rearrangement joins TRBV9 to TRBJ2-1, with 13 nucleotides matching TRBD2. The germline V gene has CDR1 SGDLS and CDR2 YYNGEE. This CDR3 spans 18 amino acids. Trimming at V came to 2 bases and at J to 4 bases, leaving 9 bases not matched to a gene. CDR3 coding DNA: TGTGCCAGCAGCGTTGGACTAGCGGGAGAGGGGGGATACAATGAGCAGTTCTTC. Protein sequence: CASSVGLAGEGGYNEQFF.

This clone was counted once. This rearrangement joins TRBV28 to TRBJ2-7; unclear D gene. CDR3 length: 13 residues. Looked up from germline, CDR1 is MDHEN and CDR2 is SYDVKM. V lost 1 base to trimming and J lost 2 bases, with 6 bases between them. The CDR3 protein is CASSLYGTYEQYF. In nucleotides, the CDR3 is TGTGCCAGCAGTTTATACGGCACCTACGAGCAGTACTTC.

The rearrangement links TRBV5-6 to TRBJ1-5, with 7 nucleotides matching TRBD1. Per the germline V gene, CDR1 is SGHDT and CDR2 is YYEEEE. This CDR3 has 16 amino acids. Trimming cost V 4 bases and J 1 base; bases outside gene matches: 8. For the CDR3, the DNA is TGTGCCAGCAGCCGATACAGGGGTTTGAGCAATCAGCCCCAGCATTTT. It codes for CASSRYRGLSNQPQHF.

The V call is TRBV7-9, the J call TRBJ2-1; 7 bases fit TRBD2. V trimming: 5 bases; J trimming: 6 bases; junction bases outside the gene matches: 7. Germline CDR1 and CDR2: SEHNR and FQNEAQ (reference sequence). The CDR3 is 14 amino acids. The CDR3 coding sequence is TGTGCCAGCAGCATAGTGGGCGGGGGCAATGAGCAGTTCTTC. This encodes CASSIVGGGNEQFF.

V gene TRBV5-1 combines with J gene TRBJ2-5; 9 bases line up with TRBD1. CDR1 and CDR2 from the germline V gene are SGHRS and YFSETQ. J lost 4 bases, V lost 4 bases, and 8 bases had no gene match. The CDR3 consists of 15 residues. The CDR3 spells CASSPDRGNSETQYF. CDR3 in DNA: TGCGCCAGCAGCCCGGACAGGGGAAATTCAGAGACCCAGTACTTC.